This TCR beta chain was profiled in a study of cytomegalovirus exposure and HLA in healthy donors. Findings and caveats of the study: Three chains linked to CMV were shown in vitro to be specific for CMV antigens. The authors enumerated some 160 TCR beta chains as linked to cytomegalovirus.

The PCR made use of 60 Vbeta and 13 Jbeta primers. TCRdb's table, derived via immunoSEQ multiplex PCR, lists solely in-frame clones and lacks some. The sample contains roughly 190,000 clones, roughly 80% of which appear only once. Germline V gene data show CDR1 as SGHTA and CDR2 as FQGNSA. This CDR3 is 15 amino acids long. Trimming shortened V by 6 bases and J by 3 bases, and 17 bases separated the two germline ends. On this clone: Its specificity is unknown.

The source of this sequence is a man in his forties or fifties in good health and CMV-seropositive. The chain links TRBV7-2 to TRBJ1-1, with a weak D call TRBD1 (6 bases). Sequencing was done on a sample of PBMCs. The CDR3 loop is CASSLTTGIDTEAFF. The CDR3, as DNA: TGTGCCAGCAGTCTAACCACAGGGATCGACACTGAAGCTTTCTTT.